Shown below are 9 T cell receptor beta chains from a single sample sequenced in a study of blood T cell repertoires in COVID-19. Here immunoSEQ multiplex PCR was the method, and the copy in TCRdb shows in-frame clones only, minus some. The table shows 65,000 to 80,000 clones, with roughly nine tenths occurring only once. Sequences were obtained from peripheral blood. The receptors originated from an older man in a cohort sampled during active COVID-19.

The V and J genes are TRBV6-2 or TRBV6-3 and TRBJ2-3, with 8 bases identical to TRBD2. V lost 1 base to trimming and J lost 4 bases; unmatched junction nucleotides: 4. Germline lookup yields CDR1 MNHEY and CDR2 SVGEGT. The CDR3 totals 15 residues. Here the CDR3 DNA reads TGTGCCAGCAGTTACTTTCGCGGGGGGCCAGATACGCAGTATTTT. Translating gives CASSYFRGGPDTQYF.

This chain joins TRBV5-1 and TRBJ2-5; tentatively, D is TRBD2 (7 bases). Germline CDR1 is SGHRS and CDR2 is YFSETQ. Trimming stripped 0 bases from V and 4 bases from J, with 16 bases between. The CDR3 runs to 16 residues. This CDR3 is CASSLEGGGLVETQYF. In nucleotides, the CDR3 is TGCGCCAGCAGCTTGGAGGGCGGGGGCCTAGTAGAGACCCAGTACTTC. The whole variable domain, filled in from reference TRBV5-1 and TRBJ2-5, reads KAGVTQTPRYLIKTRGQQVTLSCSPISGHRSVSWYQQTPGQGLQFLFEYFSETQRNKGNFPGRFSGRQFSNSRSEMNVSTLELGDSALYLCASSLEGGGLVETQYFGPGTRLLVL.

V is TRBV5-8 and J is TRBJ2-5; 15 bases match TRBD2. The CDR3 length is 16 residues. Trimming took 4 bases from V and 5 from J; bases not matched to a gene: 6. The germline V gene encodes CDR1 SGHTS and CDR2 YDEGEE. The CDR3 DNA is TGTGCCAGCAGCCGGACCGGGACTAGCGGGGGGGAGACCCAGTACTTC. Protein sequence: CASSRTGTSGGETQYF.

This clone appeared a few times. This chain connects TRBV27 to TRBJ1-5; the match to TRBD1 covers 7 bases. V was clipped by 8 bases and J by 6 bases; unmatched bases: 10. The CDR3 sequence is 14 residues long. From germline, CDR1 is MNHEY and CDR2 SMNVEV (reference sequence). CDR3 loop: CASGRQGIFQPQHF. The CDR3 DNA follows: TGTGCCAGCGGCCGACAGGGTATCTTTCAGCCCCAGCATTTT.

The rearrangement joins TRBV10-3 to TRBJ2-3; 8 bases are shared with TRBD1. The V segment lost 7 bases and the J segment 3 bases; nucleotides outside the gene matches: 6. CDR1 and CDR2 (germline): ENHRY, SYGVKD. The CDR3 length is 14 residues. The CDR3 DNA is TGTGCCATCAACCAGGGGGCGAGGACAGATACGCAGTATTTT. This sequence encodes CAINQGARTDTQYF.

The J gene is TRBJ1-1, the V gene TRBV6-5; TRBD1 is a possible D gene (5 bases). The V and J ends lost 5 bases and 4 bases respectively, with 14 bases between them. The CDR3 runs to 14 residues. Germline assignment: CDR1 MNHEY and CDR2 SVGAGI. CDR3: CASSREPGGTEAFF. The DNA for the CDR3 is TGTGCCAGCAGTAGGGAACCCGGGGGCACTGAAGCTTTCTTT.

The V call is TRBV28, the J call TRBJ2-1; the match to TRBD2 covers 14 bases. The CDR3 is made up of 18 amino acids. The trim removed 7 bases at V and 0 bases at J, leaving 8 bases unmatched. The germline V gene has CDR1 MDHEN and CDR2 SYDVKM. CDR3 coding DNA: TGTGCCAGCACCCAGGGGGGGACTAGCGGGAGCTCCTACAATGAGCAGTTCTTC. Translated, it gives CASTQGGTSGSSYNEQFF.

V usage is TRBV6-6 and J usage is TRBJ1-1, with a weak D call TRBD1 (5 bases). The length of the CDR3 is 13 residues. Germline lookup yields CDR1 MNHNY and CDR2 SVGAGI (reference sequence). V shed 8 bases and J shed 3 bases, with 13 bases lying between them. Written as DNA, the CDR3 is TGTGCCAGCCACTACACAGGTGACACTGAAGCTTTCTTT. Residues: CASHYTGDTEAFF.

The gene calls are TRBV11-3 and TRBJ2-1; D possibly corresponds to TRBD1 (6 bases). Trimming removed 5 bases at V and 1 base at J, with 12 bases between. The germline V gene encodes CDR1 SGHNT and CDR2 YENEEA. CDR3 length equals 15 residues. The CDR3 reads CASSPRQGSYNEQFF. CDR3 nucleotides: TGTGCCAGCAGCCCAAGGCAGGGGTCCTACAATGAGCAGTTCTTC.